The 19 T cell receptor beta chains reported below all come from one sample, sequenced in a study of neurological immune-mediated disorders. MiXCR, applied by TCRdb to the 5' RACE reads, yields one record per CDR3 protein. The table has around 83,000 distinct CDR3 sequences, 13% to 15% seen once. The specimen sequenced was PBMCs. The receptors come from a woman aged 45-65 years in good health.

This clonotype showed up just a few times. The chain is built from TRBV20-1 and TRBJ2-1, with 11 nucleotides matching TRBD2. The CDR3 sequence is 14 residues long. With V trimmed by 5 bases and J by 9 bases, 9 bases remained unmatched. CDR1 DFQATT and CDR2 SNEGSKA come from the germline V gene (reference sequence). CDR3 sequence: CSAGAGTSGIEQFF. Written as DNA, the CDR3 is TGCAGTGCTGGGGCCGGGACTAGCGGAATTGAGCAGTTCTTC.

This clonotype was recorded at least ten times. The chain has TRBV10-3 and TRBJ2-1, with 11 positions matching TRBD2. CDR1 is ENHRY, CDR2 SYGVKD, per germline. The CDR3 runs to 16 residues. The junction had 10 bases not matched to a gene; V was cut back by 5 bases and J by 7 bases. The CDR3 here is CAISSALAGEVNEQFF. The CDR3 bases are TGTGCCATCAGTTCCGCACTAGCGGGAGAGGTGAATGAGCAGTTCTTC.

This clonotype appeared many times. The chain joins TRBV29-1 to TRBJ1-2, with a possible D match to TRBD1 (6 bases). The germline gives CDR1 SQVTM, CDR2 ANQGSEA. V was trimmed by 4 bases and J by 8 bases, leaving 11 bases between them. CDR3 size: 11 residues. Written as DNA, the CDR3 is TGCAGCGTTGGGCAGGGGACGGGCTACACCTTC. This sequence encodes CSVGQGTGYTF. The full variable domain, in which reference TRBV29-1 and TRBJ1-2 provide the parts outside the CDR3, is SAVISQKPSRDICQRGTSLTIQCQVDSQVTMMFWYRQQPGQSLTLIATANQGSEATYESGFVIDKFPISRPNLTFSTLTVSNMSPEDSSIYLCSVGQGTGYTFGSGTRLTVV.

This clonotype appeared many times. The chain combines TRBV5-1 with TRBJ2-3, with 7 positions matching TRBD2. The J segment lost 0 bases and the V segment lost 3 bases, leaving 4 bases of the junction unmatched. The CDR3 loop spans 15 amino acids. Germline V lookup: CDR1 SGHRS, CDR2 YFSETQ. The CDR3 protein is CASSSRAGSTDTQYF. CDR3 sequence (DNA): TGCGCCAGCAGCTCAAGAGCGGGAAGCACAGATACGCAGTATTTT.

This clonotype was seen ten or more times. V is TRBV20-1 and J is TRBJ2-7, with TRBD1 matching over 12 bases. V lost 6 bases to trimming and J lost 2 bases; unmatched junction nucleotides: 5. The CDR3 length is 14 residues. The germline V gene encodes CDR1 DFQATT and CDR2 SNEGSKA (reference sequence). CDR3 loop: CSAPGQGAPYEQYF. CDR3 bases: TGCAGTGCCCCGGGACAGGGGGCCCCCTACGAGCAGTACTTC.

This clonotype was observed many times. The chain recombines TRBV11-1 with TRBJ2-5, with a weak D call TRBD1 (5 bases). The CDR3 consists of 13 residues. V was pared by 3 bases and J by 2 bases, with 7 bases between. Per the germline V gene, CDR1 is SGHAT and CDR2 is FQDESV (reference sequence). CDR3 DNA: TGTGCCAGCAGCTTTAGACAGCAAGAGACCCAGTACTTC. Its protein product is CASSFRQQETQYF.

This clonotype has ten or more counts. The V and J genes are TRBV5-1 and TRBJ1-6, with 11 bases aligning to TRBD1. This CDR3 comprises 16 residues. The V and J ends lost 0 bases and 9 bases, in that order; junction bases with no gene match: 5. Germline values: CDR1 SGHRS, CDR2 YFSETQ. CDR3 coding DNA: TGCGCCAGCAGCTTGGGACCGGACAGGGGGCTTTCACCCCTCCACTTT. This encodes CASSLGPDRGLSPLHF.

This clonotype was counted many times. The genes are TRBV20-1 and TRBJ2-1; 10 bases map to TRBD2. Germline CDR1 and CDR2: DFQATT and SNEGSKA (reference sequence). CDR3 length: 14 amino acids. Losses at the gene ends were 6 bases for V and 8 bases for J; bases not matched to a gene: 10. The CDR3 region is CSAEKREGRHEQFF. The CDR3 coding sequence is TGCAGTGCGGAGAAGCGGGAGGGCCGACATGAGCAGTTCTTC.

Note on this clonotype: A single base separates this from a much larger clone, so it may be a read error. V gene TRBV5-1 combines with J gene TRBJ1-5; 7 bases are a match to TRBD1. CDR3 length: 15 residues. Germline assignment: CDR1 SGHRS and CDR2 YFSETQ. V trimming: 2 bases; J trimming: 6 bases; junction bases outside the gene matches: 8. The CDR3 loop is CASSFGEGGSQPQHF. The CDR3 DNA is TGCGCCAGCAGCTTCGGGGAAGGGGGCAGTCAGCCCCAGCATTTT.

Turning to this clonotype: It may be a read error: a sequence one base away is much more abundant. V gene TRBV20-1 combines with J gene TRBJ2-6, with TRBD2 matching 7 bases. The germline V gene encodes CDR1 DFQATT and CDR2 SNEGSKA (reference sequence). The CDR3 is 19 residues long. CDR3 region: CSARPVAGAPGSGDNVLTF. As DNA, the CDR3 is TGCAGTGCTAGACCGGTGGCGGGAGCCCCAGGTTCTGGGGACAACGTCCTGACTTTC.

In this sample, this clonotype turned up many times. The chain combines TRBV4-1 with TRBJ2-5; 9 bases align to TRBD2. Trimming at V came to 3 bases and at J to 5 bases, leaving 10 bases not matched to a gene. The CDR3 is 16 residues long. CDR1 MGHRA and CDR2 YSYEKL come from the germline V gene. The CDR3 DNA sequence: TGCGCCAGCAGCCACTTTGGGCTAGCGGGAAGGGAGACCCAGTACTTC. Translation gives CASSHFGLAGRETQYF.

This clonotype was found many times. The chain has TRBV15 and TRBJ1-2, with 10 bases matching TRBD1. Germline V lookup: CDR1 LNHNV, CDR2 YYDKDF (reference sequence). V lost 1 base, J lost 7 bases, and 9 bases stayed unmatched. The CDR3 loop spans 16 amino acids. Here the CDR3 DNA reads TGTGCCACCAGCAGAGCTCGTACCGGGACAGGGGTTGGCTACACCTTC. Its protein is CATSRARTGTGVGYTF.

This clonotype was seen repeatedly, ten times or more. The CDR3 nucleotides read TGTGCCAGCAGCCAGCACCAAGAGACCCAGTACTTC. It codes for CASSQHQETQYF. This chain links TRBV14 with TRBJ2-5, with D unclear. The length of the CDR3 is 12 residues. V lost 3 bases and J lost 0, with 2 bases in between. Germline CDR1 is SGHDN and CDR2 is FVKESK.

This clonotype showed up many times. The CDR3, as DNA: TGTGCCAGCAGCTTACACTTCCCGGCGGGCTACGAGCAGTACTTC. Its protein product is CASSLHFPAGYEQYF. The J gene is TRBJ2-7, the V gene TRBV7-8, with a possible D match to TRBD2 (5 bases). The V and J ends lost 2 bases and 3 bases respectively, with 14 bases between them. Per the germline V gene, CDR1 is SGHVS and CDR2 is FQNEAQ. This CDR3 region has 15 residues.

Here the CDR3 DNA reads TGTGCCAGCAGTAAGTCCCGGGGTCGGGGCTATGGCTACACCTTC. Protein: CASSKSRGRGYGYTF. The rearrangement links TRBV6-5 to TRBJ1-2; D is unresolved. Germline values: CDR1 MNHEY, CDR2 SVGAGI. V lost 5 bases to trimming and J lost 4 bases, with 17 bases between them. The length of the CDR3 is 15 residues.

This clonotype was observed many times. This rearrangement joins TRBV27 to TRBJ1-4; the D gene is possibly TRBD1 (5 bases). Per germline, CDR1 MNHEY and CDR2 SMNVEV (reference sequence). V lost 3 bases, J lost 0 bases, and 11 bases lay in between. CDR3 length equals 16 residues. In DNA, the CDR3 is TGTGCCAGCAGTTTCAGGGTAGGGGCAACTAATGAAAAACTGTTTTTT. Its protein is CASSFRVGATNEKLFF. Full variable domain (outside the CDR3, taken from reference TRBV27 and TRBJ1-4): EAQVTQNPRYLITVTGKKLTVTCSQNMNHEYMSWYRQDPGLGLRQIYYSMNVEVTDKGDVPEGYKVSRKEKRNFPLILESPSPNQTSLYFCASSFRVGATNEKLFFGSGTQLSVL.

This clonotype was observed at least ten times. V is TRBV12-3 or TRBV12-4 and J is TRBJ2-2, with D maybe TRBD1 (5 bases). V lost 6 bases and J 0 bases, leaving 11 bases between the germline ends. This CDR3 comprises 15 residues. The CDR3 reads CASSRDRPNTGELFF. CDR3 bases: TGTGCCAGCAGCAGAGACAGACCGAACACCGGGGAGCTGTTTTTT.

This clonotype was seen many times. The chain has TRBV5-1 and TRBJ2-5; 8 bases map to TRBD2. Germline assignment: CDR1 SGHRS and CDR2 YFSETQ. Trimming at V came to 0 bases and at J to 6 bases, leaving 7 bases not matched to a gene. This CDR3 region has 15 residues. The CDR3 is CASSLGWTSIKTQYF. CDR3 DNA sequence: TGCGCCAGCAGCTTGGGATGGACTAGCATAAAGACCCAGTACTTC. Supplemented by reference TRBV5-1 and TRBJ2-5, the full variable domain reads KAGVTQTPRYLIKTRGQQVTLSCSPISGHRSVSWYQQTPGQGLQFLFEYFSETQRNKGNFPGRFSGRQFSNSRSEMNVSTLELGDSALYLCASSLGWTSIKTQYFGPGTRLLVL.

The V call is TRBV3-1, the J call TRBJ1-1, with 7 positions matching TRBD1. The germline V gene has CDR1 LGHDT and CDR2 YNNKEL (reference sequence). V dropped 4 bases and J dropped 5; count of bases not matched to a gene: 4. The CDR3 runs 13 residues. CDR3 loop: CASSLGQRTEAFF. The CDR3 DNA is TGTGCCAGCAGCCTGGGACAGAGGACTGAAGCTTTCTTT. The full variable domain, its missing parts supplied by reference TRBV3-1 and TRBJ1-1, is DTAVSQTPKYLVTQMGNDKSIKCEQNLGHDTMYWYKQDSKKFLKIMFSYNNKELIINETVPNRFSPKSPDKAHLNLHINSLELGDSAVYFCASSLGQRTEAFFGQGTRLTVV.